The rows below give T cell receptor beta chains drawn from one sample of a study of blood T cell repertoires in COVID-19. TCRdb's copy holds only in-frame clones and misses some; the assay was immunoSEQ multiplex PCR. The sample lists about 180,000 clones, 75% to 90% occurring once. Sequenced material: peripheral blood. The receptors shown here come from a man between 60 and 70 years old with acute or convalescent COVID-19. Both conserved end residues are part of each CDR3. The D gene is left open where the match is weak. Some rows have no size entry. The others give once, few or many, or a class for an expanded clone.

j_gene	d_gene	v_gene	abundance	len	CDR3aa	CDR3nt
TRBJ2-7	TRBD2	TRBV5-1	few	15	CASSLAILAGEEQYF	TGCGCCAGCAGCTTGGCGATTTTAGCGGGAGAAGAGCAGTACTTC
TRBJ2-3	TRBD2	TRBV19	.	15	CASSLAGVGKDTQYF	TGTGCCAGTAGCTTAGCGGGAGTGGGGAAGGATACGCAGTATTTT
TRBJ2-5	TRBD2	TRBV7-7	.	16	CASSLAGTSRKETQYF	TGTGCTAGCAGCTTAGCAGGGACTAGCAGGAAAGAGACCCAGTACTTC
TRBJ2-7	.	TRBV7-2	.	13	CASSSDRQDEQYF	TGTGCCAGCAGCTCCGACAGGCAGGACGAGCAGTACTTC
TRBJ2-2	TRBD2	TRBV5-1	.	16	CASERLASGGAGELFF	TGCGCCAGCGAGAGACTAGCGTCCGGCGGGGCCGGGGAGCTGTTTTTT
TRBJ1-1	.	TRBV5-1	few	15	CASSLGPGMNTEAFF	TGCGCCAGCAGCTTGGGTCCAGGCATGAACACTGAAGCTTTCTTT
TRBJ2-1	TRBD2	TRBV28	.	13	CASTGDGRHEQFF	TGTGCCAGCACTGGGGACGGGAGGCATGAGCAGTTCTTC
TRBJ2-7	.	TRBV27	.	14	CASSPNTFSYEQYF	TGTGCCAGCAGTCCGAACACATTCTCCTACGAGCAGTACTTC
TRBJ2-1	TRBD2	TRBV12-3/TRBV12-4	.	13	CASKGGSTYEQFF	TGTGCCAGCAAGGGCGGGAGTACTTATGAGCAGTTCTTC
TRBJ1-5	.	TRBV19	.	15	CASSYGNSNNQPQHF	TGTGCCAGTAGTTACGGGAATTCCAACAATCAGCCCCAGCATTTT
TRBJ2-2	TRBD2	TRBV3-1/TRBV3-2	.	15	CASRREAAGGGELFF	TGTGCCAGCAGGCGGGAGGCCGCTGGAGGGGGGGAGCTGTTTTTT
TRBJ2-2	.	TRBV6-4	.	14	CASSVGAGTGELFF	TGTGCCAGCAGTGTGGGCGCGGGAACCGGGGAGCTGTTTTTT
TRBJ1-4	TRBD1	TRBV19	.	15	CASSDRGASNEKLFF	TGTGCCAGTAGCGACAGGGGGGCTAGTAATGAAAAACTGTTTTTT
TRBJ2-7	.	TRBV7-2	.	14	CASSFRTTSYEQYF	TGTGCCAGCAGCTTTAGGACAACCTCCTACGAGCAGTACTTC
TRBJ2-1	.	TRBV19	.	15	CASSISAGYPYEQFF	TGTGCCAGTAGTATTTCGGCGGGATACCCCTATGAGCAGTTCTTC
TRBJ2-2	TRBD2	TRBV9	once	19	CASSSRGLAGGPRTGELFF	TGTGCCAGCAGCTCCCGCGGACTAGCGGGAGGGCCGCGGACCGGGGAGCTGTTTTTT
TRBJ1-4	.	TRBV28	.	16	CASRDATGPTNEKLFF	TGTGCCAGCAGGGACGCGACAGGTCCAACTAATGAAAAACTGTTTTTT
TRBJ2-7	.	TRBV2	.	16	CASSGRTPGPTSEQYF	TGTGCCAGCAGTGGCCGAACTCCCGGGCCCACTAGCGAGCAGTACTTC
TRBJ1-4	.	TRBV27	.	17	CASSLSRVQVRCEKLFF	TGTGCCAGCAGTTTAAGCAGGGTTCAGGTTCGGTGTGAAAAACTGTTTTTT
TRBJ2-2	TRBD1	TRBV18	.	17	CASSSGQTGGGTGELFF	TGTGCCAGCTCCAGCGGCCAGACAGGGGGCGGCACCGGGGAGCTGTTTTTT
TRBJ1-2	TRBD1	TRBV3-1/TRBV3-2	.	14	CASSRGQGTYGYTF	TGTGCCAGCAGCCGGGGACAGGGGACCTATGGCTACACCTTC
TRBJ2-5	TRBD2	TRBV27	.	14	CASGFALAGVVQYF	TGTGCCAGCGGATTCGCGCTAGCGGGAGTTGTCCAGTACTTC
TRBJ2-1	TRBD2	TRBV7-9	.	14	CASYGGRVPNEQFF	TGTGCCTCCTACGGCGGGAGAGTCCCCAATGAGCAGTTCTTC
TRBJ2-1	.	TRBV4-3	.	15	CASSPEREKYNEQFF	TGCGCCAGCAGCCCCGAGAGGGAAAAGTACAATGAGCAGTTCTTC
TRBJ2-7	.	TRBV2	.	14	CASRRETGVYEQYF	TGTGCCAGCAGGAGGGAAACGGGAGTCTACGAGCAGTACTTC
TRBJ2-1	TRBD2	TRBV9	.	16	CASSVTGTSGLNEQFF	TGTGCCAGCAGCGTCACCGGGACTAGCGGGCTGAATGAGCAGTTCTTC
TRBJ1-3	TRBD1	TRBV2	.	15	CASSAQGAYGNTIYF	TGTGCCAGCAGTGCCCAGGGGGCTTATGGAAACACCATATATTTT
TRBJ2-3	TRBD2	TRBV5-1	few	16	CASSFGTSAGTDTQYF	TGCGCCAGCAGCTTCGGGACTAGCGCGGGCACAGATACGCAGTATTTT
TRBJ2-7	TRBD2	TRBV27	.	17	CASSSVTSGSLSYEQYF	TGTGCCAGCAGTTCGGTGACTAGCGGGAGTTTATCCTACGAGCAGTACTTC
TRBJ2-7	TRBD2	TRBV5-1	few	15	CASRELAGLSYEQYF	TGCGCCAGCAGGGAACTAGCGGGCCTCTCCTACGAGCAGTACTTC
TRBJ1-1	.	TRBV7-9	.	15	CASSWGPDRSTEAFF	TGTGCCAGCAGCTGGGGCCCAGACAGATCCACTGAAGCTTTCTTT
TRBJ2-7	TRBD1	TRBV10-1	.	15	CASRGTGSHIYEQYF	TGCGCCAGCAGGGGGACAGGGAGCCATATCTACGAGCAGTACTTC
TRBJ2-1	.	TRBV7-2	.	16	CASSSLTLAGYNEQFF	TGTGCCAGCAGCTCTCTTACACTAGCAGGTTACAATGAGCAGTTCTTC
TRBJ2-7	TRBD2	TRBV10-3	.	15	CAISNGLADAYEQYF	TGTGCCATCAGTAACGGACTAGCGGACGCCTACGAGCAGTACTTC
TRBJ2-2	.	TRBV7-9	.	14	CASSRTVNTGELFF	TGTGCCAGCAGCCGGACAGTGAACACCGGGGAGCTGTTTTTT
TRBJ1-5	TRBD1	TRBV18	.	15	CASSPDRVRNQPQHF	TGTGCCAGCTCACCTGACAGGGTTCGCAATCAGCCCCAGCATTTT
TRBJ2-3	TRBD1	TRBV7-2	.	14	CASSSNRGTDTQYF	TGTGCCAGCAGCTCTAACAGGGGAACAGATACGCAGTATTTT
TRBJ1-2	.	TRBV7-2	.	14	CASSEQTGNYGYTF	TGTGCCAGCAGCGAACAAACAGGGAACTATGGCTACACCTTC
TRBJ1-2	TRBD1	TRBV4-2	.	17	CASSQEQGEVGNYGYTF	TGTGCCAGCAGCCAAGAACAGGGGGAAGTAGGCAACTATGGCTACACCTTC
TRBJ1-1	TRBD1	TRBV15	.	13	CAVGGTGHTEAFF	TGTGCCGTCGGCGGGACAGGGCACACTGAAGCTTTCTTT
TRBJ2-1	TRBD2	TRBV4-2	.	17	CASSQHRTSGSSNEQFF	TGTGCCAGCAGCCAACACCGGACTAGCGGGAGTTCCAATGAGCAGTTCTTC
TRBJ2-6	.	TRBV4-2	.	16	CASSQPGSSGANVLTF	TGTGCCAGCAGCCAGCCCGGTAGCTCTGGGGCCAACGTCCTGACTTTC
TRBJ1-4	.	TRBV4-2	.	16	CASSQASRATNEKLFF	TGTGCCAGCAGCCAAGCTTCGCGAGCAACTAATGAAAAACTGTTTTTT
TRBJ1-2	.	TRBV6-2/TRBV6-3	.	12	CASSPSEHGYTF	TGTGCCAGCAGCCCGAGTGAGCATGGCTACACCTTC
TRBJ1-1	.	TRBV28	.	15	CASSLPGTQNTEAFF	TGTGCCAGCAGTTTACCAGGGACTCAGAACACTGAAGCTTTCTTT
TRBJ2-2	.	TRBV5-1	.	14	CASTPDGIVGELFF	TGCGCCAGCACCCCTGACGGGATTGTCGGGGAGCTGTTTTTT
TRBJ1-2	TRBD1	TRBV7-9	.	13	CASSLGQEYGYTF	TGTGCCAGCAGCCTTGGACAGGAGTATGGCTACACCTTC
TRBJ2-5	TRBD2	TRBV2	once	13	CASRGTSVETQYF	TGTGCCAGCAGAGGGACTAGCGTTGAGACCCAGTACTTC
TRBJ2-7	TRBD2	TRBV27	.	16	CASSLSNSGRAYEQYF	TGTGCCAGCAGTTTATCGAATAGCGGGAGGGCCTACGAGCAGTACTTC
TRBJ2-7	.	TRBV5-1	.	14	CASSLVARSDEQYF	TGCGCCAGCAGCTTGGTTGCCCGCTCGGACGAGCAGTACTTC
TRBJ1-5	.	TRBV6-2/TRBV6-3	.	15	CASSYVLSSNQPQHF	TGTGCCAGCAGTTACGTACTGAGTAGCAATCAGCCCCAGCATTTT
TRBJ1-4	.	TRBV18	.	16	CASSPPGGRRNEKLFF	TGTGCCAGCTCACCCCCGGGTGGGCGGAGGAATGAAAAACTGTTTTTT
TRBJ1-3	TRBD1	TRBV4-3	.	15	CASSQTGISGNTIYF	TGCGCCAGCAGCCAGACAGGGATCTCTGGAAACACCATATATTTT
TRBJ2-7	.	TRBV6-5	.	15	CASSYRQGSSYEQYF	TGTGCCAGCAGTTACCGCCAGGGAAGCTCCTACGAGCAGTACTTC
TRBJ2-2	TRBD2	TRBV11-1	.	13	CAASGGNTGELFF	TGTGCCGCGAGCGGGGGGAACACCGGGGAGCTGTTTTTT
TRBJ2-3	.	TRBV12-3/TRBV12-4	.	12	CASSLVSDTQYF	TGTGCCAGCAGTCTCGTCTCAGATACGCAGTATTTT
TRBJ2-3	TRBD2	TRBV4-1	.	16	CASSQGASGSFDTQYF	TGCGCCAGCAGCCAAGGGGCAAGCGGGAGTTTCGATACGCAGTATTTT
TRBJ2-5	.	TRBV21-1	.	14	CASSTQGLEETQYF	TGTGCCAGCAGCACACAGGGTCTGGAAGAGACCCAGTACTTC
TRBJ1-1	TRBD1	TRBV9	.	15	CASSVGTGADTEAFF	TGTGCCAGCAGCGTCGGGACAGGGGCCGACACTGAAGCTTTCTTT
TRBJ2-3	.	TRBV6-2/TRBV6-3	.	15	CASSYGQTRTDTQYF	TGTGCCAGCAGTTATGGACAAACGCGCACAGATACGCAGTATTTT